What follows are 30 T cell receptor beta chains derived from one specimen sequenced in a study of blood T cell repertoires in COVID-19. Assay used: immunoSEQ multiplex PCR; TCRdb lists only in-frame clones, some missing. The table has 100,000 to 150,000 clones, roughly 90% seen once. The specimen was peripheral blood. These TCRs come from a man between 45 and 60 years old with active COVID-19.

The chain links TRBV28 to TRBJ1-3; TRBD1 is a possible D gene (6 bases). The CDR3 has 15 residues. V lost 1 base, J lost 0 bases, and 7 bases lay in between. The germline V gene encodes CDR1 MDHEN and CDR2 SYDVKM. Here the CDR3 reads CASSLFRGSGNTIYF. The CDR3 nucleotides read TGTGCCAGCAGTTTATTCAGGGGCTCTGGAAACACCATATATTTT.

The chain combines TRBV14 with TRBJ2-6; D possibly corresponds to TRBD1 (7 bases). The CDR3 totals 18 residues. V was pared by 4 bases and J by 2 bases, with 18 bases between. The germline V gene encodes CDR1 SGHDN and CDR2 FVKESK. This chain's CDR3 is CASSRHNRGGPGANVLTF. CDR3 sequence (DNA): TGTGCCAGCAGCCGACACAACAGGGGAGGTCCTGGGGCCAACGTCCTGACTTTC.

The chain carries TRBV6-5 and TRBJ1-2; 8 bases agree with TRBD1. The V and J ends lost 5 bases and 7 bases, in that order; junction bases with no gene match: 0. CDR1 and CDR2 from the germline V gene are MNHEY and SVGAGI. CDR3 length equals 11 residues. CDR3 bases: TGTGCCAGCAGTCAGGGGGCTGGCTACACCTTC. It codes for CASSQGAGYTF.

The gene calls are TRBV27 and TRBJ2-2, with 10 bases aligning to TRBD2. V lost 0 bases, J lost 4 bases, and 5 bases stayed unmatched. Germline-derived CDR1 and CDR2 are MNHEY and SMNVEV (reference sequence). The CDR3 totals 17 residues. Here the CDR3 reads CASSLSKLAGFTGELFF. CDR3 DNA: TGTGCCAGCAGTTTATCGAAACTAGCGGGATTCACCGGGGAGCTGTTTTTT.

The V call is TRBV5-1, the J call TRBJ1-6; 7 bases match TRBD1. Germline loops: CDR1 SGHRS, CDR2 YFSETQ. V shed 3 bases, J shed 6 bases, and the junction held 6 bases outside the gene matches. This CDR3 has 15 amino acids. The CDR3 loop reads CASSSDRVGNSPLHF. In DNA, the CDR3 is TGCGCCAGCAGCTCCGACAGGGTGGGTAATTCACCCCTCCACTTT.

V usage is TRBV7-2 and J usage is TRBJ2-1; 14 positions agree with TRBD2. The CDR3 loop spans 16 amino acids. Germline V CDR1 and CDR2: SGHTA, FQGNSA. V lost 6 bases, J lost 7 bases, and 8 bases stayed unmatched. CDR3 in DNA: TGTGCCAGCAGACCCCGGACTAGCGGGAGGCATAATGAGCAGTTCTTC. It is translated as CASRPRTSGRHNEQFF.

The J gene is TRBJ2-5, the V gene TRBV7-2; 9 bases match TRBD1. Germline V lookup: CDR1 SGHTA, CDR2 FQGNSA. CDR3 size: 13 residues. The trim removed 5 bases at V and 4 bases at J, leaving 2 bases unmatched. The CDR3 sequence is CASSVDRGETQYF. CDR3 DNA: TGTGCCAGCAGCGTGGACAGGGGAGAGACCCAGTACTTC.

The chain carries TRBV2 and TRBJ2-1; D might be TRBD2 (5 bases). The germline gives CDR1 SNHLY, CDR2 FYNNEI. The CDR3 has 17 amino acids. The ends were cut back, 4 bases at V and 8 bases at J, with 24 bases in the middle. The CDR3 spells CASSVSAGGSWIDEQFF. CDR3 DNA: TGTGCCAGCAGTGTTAGCGCGGGCGGTAGTTGGATTGATGAGCAGTTCTTC. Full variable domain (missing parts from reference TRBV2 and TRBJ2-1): EPEVTQTPSHQVTQMGQEVILRCVPISNHLYFYWYRQILGQKVEFLVSFYNNEISEKSEIFDDQFSVERPDGSNFTLKIRSTKLEDSAMYFCASSVSAGGSWIDEQFFGPGTRLTVL.

CDR3 nucleotide sequence: TGTGCCAGCAGCTTGACGGGACTAGCGGACACGCAGTATTTT. Its protein product is CASSLTGLADTQYF. The J gene is TRBJ2-3, the V gene TRBV7-9, with 11 bases aligning to TRBD2. This CDR3 has 14 amino acids. Germline lookup yields CDR1 SEHNR and CDR2 FQNEAQ (reference sequence). V lost 3 bases and J lost 9; bases outside the gene matches: 5. The complete variable domain, with remaining parts taken from reference TRBV7-9 and TRBJ2-3, reads DTGVSQNPRHKITKRGQNVTFRCDPISEHNRLYWYRQTLGQGPEFLTYFQNEAQLEKSRLLSDRFSAERPKGSFSTLEIQRTEQGDSAMYLCASSLTGLADTQYFGPGTRLTVL.

CDR3 in amino acids: CASSSLGSRNQPQHF. Here the CDR3 DNA reads TGTGCCAGCAGCTCCCTCGGGTCTCGGAATCAGCCCCAGCATTTT. This rearrangement joins TRBV5-5 to TRBJ1-5; unclear D gene. Germline CDR1 reads SGHKS; CDR2 reads YYEKEE (reference sequence). Trimming took off 3 bases at V and 4 bases at J, with 14 bases between the two ends. The CDR3 covers 15 residues.

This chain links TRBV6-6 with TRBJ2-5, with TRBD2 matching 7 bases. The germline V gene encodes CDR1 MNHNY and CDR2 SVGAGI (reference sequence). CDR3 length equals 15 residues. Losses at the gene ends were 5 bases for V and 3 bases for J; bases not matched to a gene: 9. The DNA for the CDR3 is TGTGCCAGCAGTAAACAAGGGACTATCAAAGAGACCCAGTACTTC. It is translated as CASSKQGTIKETQYF.

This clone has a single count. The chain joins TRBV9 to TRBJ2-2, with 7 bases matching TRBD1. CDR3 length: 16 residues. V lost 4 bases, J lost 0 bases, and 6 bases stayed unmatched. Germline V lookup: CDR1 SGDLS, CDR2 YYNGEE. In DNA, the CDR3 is TGTGCCAGCAGCCTCACCGGGACAGCGAACACCGGGGAGCTGTTTTTT. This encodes CASSLTGTANTGELFF.

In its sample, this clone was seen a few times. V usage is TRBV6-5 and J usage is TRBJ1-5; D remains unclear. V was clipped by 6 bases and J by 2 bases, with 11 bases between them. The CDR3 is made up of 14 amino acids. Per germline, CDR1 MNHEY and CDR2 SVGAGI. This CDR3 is CASSASGGNQPQHF. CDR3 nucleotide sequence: TGTGCCAGCAGCGCTTCCGGGGGCAATCAGCCCCAGCATTTT.

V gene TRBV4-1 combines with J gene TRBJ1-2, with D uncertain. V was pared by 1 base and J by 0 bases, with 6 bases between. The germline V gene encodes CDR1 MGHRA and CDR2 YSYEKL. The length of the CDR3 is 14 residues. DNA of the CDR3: TGCGCCAGCAGCCAAGGGAGCACTAACTATGGCTACACCTTC. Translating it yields CASSQGSTNYGYTF.

CDR3 amino acids: CASSQRTGGSNYGYTF. Here the CDR3 DNA reads TGTGCCAGCTCACAGAGGACAGGAGGGAGTAACTATGGCTACACCTTC. The chain uses TRBV18 and TRBJ1-2; the match to TRBD1 covers 7 bases. Germline CDR1 is KGHSH and CDR2 is LQKENI. The CDR3 covers 16 residues. The junction had 9 bases not matched to a gene; V was cut back by 4 bases and J by 1 base.

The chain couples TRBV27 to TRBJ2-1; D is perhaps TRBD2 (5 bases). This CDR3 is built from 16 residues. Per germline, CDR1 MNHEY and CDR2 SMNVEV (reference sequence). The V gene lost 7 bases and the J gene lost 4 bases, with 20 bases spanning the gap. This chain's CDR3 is CASTSGLKPGYNEQFF. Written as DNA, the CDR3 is TGTGCCAGCACCTCTGGACTCAAGCCGGGTTACAATGAGCAGTTCTTC.

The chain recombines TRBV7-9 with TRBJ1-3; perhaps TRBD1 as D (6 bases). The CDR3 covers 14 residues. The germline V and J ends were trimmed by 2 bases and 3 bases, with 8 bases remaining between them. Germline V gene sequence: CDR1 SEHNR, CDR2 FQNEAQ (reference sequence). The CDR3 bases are TGTGCCAGCAGCTTACAGGGGTATGGAAACACCATATATTTT. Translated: CASSLQGYGNTIYF.

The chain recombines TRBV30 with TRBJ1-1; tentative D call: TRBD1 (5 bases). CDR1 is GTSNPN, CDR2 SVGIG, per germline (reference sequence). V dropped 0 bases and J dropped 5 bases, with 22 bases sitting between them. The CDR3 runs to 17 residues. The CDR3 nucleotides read TGTGCCTGGAGTGTCCGCCAGGGAGGAGGGTACGTAACTGAAGCTTTCTTT. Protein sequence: CAWSVRQGGGYVTEAFF.

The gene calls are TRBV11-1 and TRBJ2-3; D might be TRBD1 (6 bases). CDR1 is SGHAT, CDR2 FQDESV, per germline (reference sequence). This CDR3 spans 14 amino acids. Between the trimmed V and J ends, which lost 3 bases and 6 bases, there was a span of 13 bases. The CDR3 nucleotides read TGTGCCAGCAGCTTGTCCCAGGGGCGGGATACGCAGTATTTT. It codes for CASSLSQGRDTQYF.

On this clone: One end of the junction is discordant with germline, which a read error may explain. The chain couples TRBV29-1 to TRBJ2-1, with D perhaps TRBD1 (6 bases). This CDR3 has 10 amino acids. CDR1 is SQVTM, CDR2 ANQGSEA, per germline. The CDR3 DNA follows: TGCAGCGTTATGACAGGCCACCGTCTCTTC. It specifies CSVMTGHRLF.

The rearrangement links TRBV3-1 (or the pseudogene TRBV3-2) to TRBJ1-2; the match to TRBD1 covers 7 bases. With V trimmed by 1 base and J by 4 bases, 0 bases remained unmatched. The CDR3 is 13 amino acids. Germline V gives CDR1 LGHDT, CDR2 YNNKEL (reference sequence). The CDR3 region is CASSQGQGYGYTF. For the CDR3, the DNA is TGTGCCAGCAGCCAAGGACAGGGCTATGGCTACACCTTC.

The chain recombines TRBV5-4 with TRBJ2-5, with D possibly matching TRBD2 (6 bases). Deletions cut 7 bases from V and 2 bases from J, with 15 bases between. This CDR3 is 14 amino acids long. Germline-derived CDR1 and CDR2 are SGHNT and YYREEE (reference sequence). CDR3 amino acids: CASGNWGLQETQYF. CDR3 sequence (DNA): TGTGCCAGCGGCAACTGGGGACTGCAAGAGACCCAGTACTTC.

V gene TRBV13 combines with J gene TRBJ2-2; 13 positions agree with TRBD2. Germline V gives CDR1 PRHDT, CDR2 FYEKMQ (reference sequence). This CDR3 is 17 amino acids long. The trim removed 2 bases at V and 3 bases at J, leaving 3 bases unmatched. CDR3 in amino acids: CASSLTSGRADTGELFF. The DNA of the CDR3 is TGTGCCAGCAGCTTAACTAGCGGGAGGGCCGACACCGGGGAGCTGTTTTTT. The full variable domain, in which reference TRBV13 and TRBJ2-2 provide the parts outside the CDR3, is AAGVIQSPRHLIKEKRETATLKCYPIPRHDTVYWYQQGPGQDPQFLISFYEKMQSDKGSIPDRFSAQQFSDYHSELNMSSLELGDSALYFCASSLTSGRADTGELFFGEGSRLTVL.

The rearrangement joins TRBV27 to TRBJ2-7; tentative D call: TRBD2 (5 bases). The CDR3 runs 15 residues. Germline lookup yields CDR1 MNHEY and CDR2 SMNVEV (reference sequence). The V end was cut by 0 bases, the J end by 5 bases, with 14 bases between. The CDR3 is CASSLSGIGFDEQYF. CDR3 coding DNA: TGTGCCAGCAGTTTATCCGGGATAGGTTTCGACGAGCAGTACTTC.

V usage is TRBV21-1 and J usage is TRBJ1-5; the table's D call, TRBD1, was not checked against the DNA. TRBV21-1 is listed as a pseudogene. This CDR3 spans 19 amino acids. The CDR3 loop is CASSKVWRQGMMSNQPQHF. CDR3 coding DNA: TGTGCCAGCAGCAAAGTTTGGAGACAGGGTATGATGAGCAATCAGCCCCAGCATTTT.

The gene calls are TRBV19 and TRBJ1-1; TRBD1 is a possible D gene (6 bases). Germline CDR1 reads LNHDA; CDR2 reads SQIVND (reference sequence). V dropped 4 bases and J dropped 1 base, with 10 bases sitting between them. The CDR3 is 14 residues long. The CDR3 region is CASSTWDKNTEAFF. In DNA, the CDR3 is TGTGCCAGTAGTACCTGGGACAAGAACACTGAAGCTTTCTTT. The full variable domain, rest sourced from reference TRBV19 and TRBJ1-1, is DGGITQSPKYLFRKEGQNVTLSCEQNLNHDAMYWYRQDPGQGLRLIYYSQIVNDFQKGDIAEGYSVSREKKESFPLTVTSAQKNPTAFYLCASSTWDKNTEAFFGQGTRLTVV.

The DNA of the CDR3 is TGTGCCAGTAGTGATACAGGGTATGCCTACAATGAGCAGTTCTTC. This encodes CASSDTGYAYNEQFF. This chain joins TRBV19 and TRBJ2-1; tentative D call: TRBD1 (6 bases). Germline assignment: CDR1 LNHDA and CDR2 SQIVND (reference sequence). V lost 5 bases and J lost 2, with 13 bases in between. The CDR3 length is 15 residues.

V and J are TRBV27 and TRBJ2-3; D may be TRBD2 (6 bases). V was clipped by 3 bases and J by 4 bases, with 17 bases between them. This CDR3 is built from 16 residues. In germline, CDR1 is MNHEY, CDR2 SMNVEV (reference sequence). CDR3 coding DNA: TGTGCCAGCAGTTTGGGCGGGAATGGAGGGGCAGATACGCAGTATTTT. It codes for CASSLGGNGGADTQYF.

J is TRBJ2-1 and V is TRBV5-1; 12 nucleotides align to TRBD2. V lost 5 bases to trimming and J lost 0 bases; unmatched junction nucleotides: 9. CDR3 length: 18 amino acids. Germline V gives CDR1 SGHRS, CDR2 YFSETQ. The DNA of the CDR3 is TGCGCCAGCAGGGGGACTAGCGGGCCGAACTACTCCTACAATGAGCAGTTCTTC. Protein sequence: CASRGTSGPNYSYNEQFF.

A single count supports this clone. The DNA of the CDR3 is TGCGCCAGCAGCTTGTCGCAGGGTGGCGGGGAGCTGTTTTTT. Protein sequence: CASSLSQGGGELFF. The rearrangement joins TRBV5-1 to TRBJ2-2, with D tentatively TRBD1 (5 bases). The CDR3 is made up of 14 amino acids. Germline values: CDR1 SGHRS, CDR2 YFSETQ. With 1 base removed from V and 7 bases from J, the gap between germline ends came to 11 bases.